A single sample gave rise to the 30 T cell receptor beta chains below, sequenced in a study of blood T cells in healthy people across ages. Using a J-beta primer mix together with a sample-barcoded 5' primer, a second PCR was run for roughly 6 to 12 cycles. TCRdb fed the 5' RACE reads into MiXCR, producing one record per CDR3 protein. In the table there are some 710,000 distinct CDR3 sequences, about 20% of which are singletons. The specimen was blood. All receptors come from a man between 65 and 85 years old in good health.

This clonotype came up a few times. The chain couples TRBV11-2 to TRBJ1-1; possibly TRBD1 for D (5 bases). This CDR3 region has 13 residues. Germline V gene sequence: CDR1 SGHAT, CDR2 FQNNGV. V lost 1 base to trimming and J lost 7 bases, with 10 bases between them. CDR3 sequence: CASSLGTHIEAFF. CDR3 DNA sequence: TGTGCCAGCAGCTTAGGGACACATATTGAAGCTTTCTTT. The variable domain in full, with the rest retrieved from reference TRBV11-2 and TRBJ1-1, is EAGVAQSPRYKIIEKRQSVAFWCNPISGHATLYWYQQILGQGPKLLIQFQNNGVVDDSQLPKDRFSAERLKGVDSTLKIQPAKLEDSAVYLCASSLGTHIEAFFGQGTRLTVV.

This clonotype was recorded a few times. V gene TRBV12-3 or TRBV12-4 combines with J gene TRBJ2-5; D remains ambiguous. With the DNA end fitting TRBJ2-7 better, the J assignment may be wrong. CDR3 length: 13 amino acids. For the CDR3, the DNA is TGTGCCAGCAGTTTCCCTGCCACCTACGAGCAGTACTTC. Encoded protein: CASSFPATYEQYF.

This clonotype was detected only a few times. The chain couples TRBV7-2 to TRBJ2-3, with TRBD2 matching 7 bases. V was clipped by 3 bases and J by 2 bases; unmatched bases: 8. Germline V gives CDR1 SGHTA, CDR2 FQGNSA. The CDR3 length is 16 residues. In DNA, the CDR3 is TGTGCCAGCAGCTTCCTAAGCGGGAAGAACACAGATACGCAGTATTTT. Its translation: CASSFLSGKNTDTQYF.

This clonotype appeared a single time. V usage is TRBV5-1 and J usage is TRBJ1-1; a weak D match, TRBD1 (6 bases). Germline CDR1 reads SGHRS; CDR2 reads YFSETQ. The CDR3 is 15 residues long. Trimming left V 4 bases short and J 2 bases short, with 15 bases between. CDR3 protein: CASSPGQRDNTEAFF. The CDR3 region has the DNA TGCGCCAGCAGCCCAGGACAGAGGGATAACACTGAAGCTTTCTTT.

The J gene is TRBJ1-5, the V gene TRBV5-1, with TRBD1 matching 9 bases. This CDR3 region has 14 residues. V dropped 4 bases and J dropped 5; count of bases not matched to a gene: 4. Germline CDR1 and CDR2: SGHRS and YFSETQ. CDR3 nucleotides: TGCGCCAGCAGCGAACAGGGGGCGCATCAGCCCCAGCATTTT. Translation: CASSEQGAHQPQHF.

This clonotype appeared a few times. This chain joins TRBV28 and TRBJ2-4; 8 positions agree with TRBD1. Germline V CDR1 and CDR2: MDHEN, SYDVKM. The CDR3 loop spans 18 amino acids. V dropped 6 bases and J dropped 0; count of bases not matched to a gene: 13. CDR3 protein: CASRRQGMGNLAKNIQYF. The CDR3 DNA reads TGTGCCAGCAGGCGACAGGGGATGGGAAATCTAGCCAAAAACATTCAGTACTTC.

This clonotype was seen at least ten times. The rearrangement uses TRBV20-1 and TRBJ2-1, with a possible D match to TRBD2 (6 bases). The CDR3 loop spans 13 amino acids. Germline V CDR1 and CDR2: DFQATT, SNEGSKA (reference sequence). Trimming took off 5 bases at V and 3 bases at J, with 11 bases between the two ends. The CDR3 nucleotides read TGCAGTGCTCCTCGACTAGACTACAATGAGCAGTTCTTC. This gives the protein CSAPRLDYNEQFF.

J is TRBJ2-7 and V is TRBV6-1; weak D call: TRBD1 (6 bases). Germline V gives CDR1 MNHNS, CDR2 SASEGT. CDR3 length equals 15 residues. V was trimmed by 6 bases and J by 2 bases, leaving 17 bases between them. In DNA form, the CDR3 reads TGTGCCAGCAGGACCTTCCGGACAGTCGCCTACGAGCAGTACTTC. Translating gives CASRTFRTVAYEQYF.

This clonotype was detected once. The V and J genes are TRBV5-1 and TRBJ2-3; D gene unclear. Germline V gene data show CDR1 as SGHRS and CDR2 as YFSETQ. The CDR3 runs to 15 residues. Trimming left V 3 bases short and J 2 bases short, with 13 bases between. CDR3 bases: TGCGCCAGCAGCTCCCTGGCGAGGATCACAGATACGCAGTATTTT. Amino acids: CASSSLARITDTQYF.

This clonotype appeared a few times. V gene TRBV28 combines with J gene TRBJ2-5; no clear D gene. The CDR3 covers 14 residues. V lost 10 bases and J 4 bases, leaving 19 bases between the germline ends. Germline CDR1 and CDR2: MDHEN and SYDVKM. The CDR3 is CATTFQPSGETQYF. CDR3 nucleotide sequence: TGTGCCACTACTTTCCAACCTTCGGGAGAGACCCAGTACTTC.

The rearrangement joins TRBV12-3 or TRBV12-4 to TRBJ2-5; perhaps TRBD1 as D (6 bases). The J call may be wrong; the DNA end is better matched by TRBJ2-1. The CDR3 totals 11 residues. DNA of the CDR3: TGTGCCAGCAGTTTGGACAGAGGGCAGTTCTTC. It specifies CASSLDRGQFF.

This clonotype was observed a few times. The CDR3 DNA reads as TGTGCCAGCAGCTTGGCCGTGGGTAGCGGGGTAGATACGCAGTATTTT. Translation: CASSLAVGSGVDTQYF. The chain uses TRBV5-5 and TRBJ2-3, with TRBD2 identical over 8 bases. The CDR3 spans 16 residues. Looked up from germline, CDR1 is SGHKS and CDR2 is YYEKEE (reference sequence). V shed 0 bases and J 5 bases; nucleotides not matched to a gene: 8.

The V call is TRBV19, the J call TRBJ1-2; no definite D call. Germline CDR1 reads LNHDA; CDR2 reads SQIVND (reference sequence). Trimming shortened V by 6 bases and J by 2 bases, and 10 bases separated the two germline ends. CDR3 length: 13 residues. The CDR3 DNA is TGTGCCAGTAGAATCCTGGGCAACTATGGCTACACCTTC. It yields the protein CASRILGNYGYTF.

A few counts support this clonotype. The chain carries TRBV20-1 and TRBJ2-5; 10 bases are shared with TRBD1. Germline V lookup: CDR1 DFQATT, CDR2 SNEGSKA (reference sequence). The CDR3 is 15 residues long. The ends lost 6 bases at V and 5 bases at J; junction bases unmatched: 12. CDR3 residues: CSAPSSGTGDETQYF. The CDR3 nucleotides read TGCAGTGCACCATCGTCCGGGACAGGGGATGAGACCCAGTACTTC.

The sample holds many counts of this clonotype. The gene calls are TRBV7-6 and TRBJ1-1, with D hard to call. V was trimmed by 2 bases and J by 1 base, leaving 8 bases between them. The CDR3 spans 14 residues. CDR1 and CDR2 (germline): SGHVS, FNYEAQ. The CDR3 DNA follows: TGTGCCAGCAGCTTAAGAGGGCCGAACACTGAAGCTTTCTTT. Its protein is CASSLRGPNTEAFF.

The chain couples TRBV27 to TRBJ1-6, with unresolved D. V was shortened by 5 bases and J by 3 bases, with 11 bases between the two germline ends. Germline V CDR1 and CDR2: MNHEY, SMNVEV (reference sequence). CDR3 length: 15 residues. CDR3 amino acids: CASSPLDYYNSPLHF. The CDR3 DNA reads as TGTGCCAGCAGTCCTTTGGATTACTATAATTCACCCCTCCACTTT.

The chain links TRBV7-9 to TRBJ2-2; 7 nucleotides line up with TRBD1. The CDR3 runs to 16 residues. Germline CDR1 is SEHNR and CDR2 is FQNEAQ (reference sequence). V lost 5 bases to trimming and J lost 4 bases; unmatched junction nucleotides: 10. In nucleotides, the CDR3 is TGTGCCAGCAGCCTCAACCGGGACAGCCTCACCGGGGAGCTGTTTTTT. Translation: CASSLNRDSLTGELFF.

This clonotype appeared many times. In DNA form, the CDR3 reads TGTGCCAGCAGCCAAAAGGGGGTGCCCCAGCATTTT. Residues: CASSQKGVPQHF. The chain joins TRBV3-1 to TRBJ1-5; a weak D match, TRBD1 (6 bases). The CDR3 totals 12 residues. CDR1 and CDR2 (germline): LGHDT, YNNKEL (reference sequence). V shed 2 bases and J shed 9 bases, with 8 bases lying between them. Filled out from reference TRBV3-1 and TRBJ1-5, the complete variable domain reads DTAVSQTPKYLVTQMGNDKSIKCEQNLGHDTMYWYKQDSKKFLKIMFSYNNKELIINETVPNRFSPKSPDKAHLNLHINSLELGDSAVYFCASSQKGVPQHFGDGTRLSIL.

This chain joins TRBV12-3 or TRBV12-4 and TRBJ2-1; 8 bases are a match to TRBD2. There are 15 residues in the CDR3. The trim removed 8 bases at V and 7 bases at J, leaving 13 bases unmatched. For the CDR3, the DNA is TGTGCCAGCGGGGAACCGGGACTAGGGTTGAATGAGCAGTTCTTC. Amino acids: CASGEPGLGLNEQFF.

This clonotype was seen a handful of times. The chain combines TRBV5-1 with TRBJ2-5; 10 bases align to TRBD2. CDR1 is SGHRS and CDR2 is YFSETQ in the germline V gene. Losses at the gene ends were 4 bases for V and 5 bases for J; bases not matched to a gene: 2. This CDR3 is built from 13 residues. The CDR3 protein is CASSRSGRETQYF. In nucleotides, the CDR3 is TGCGCCAGCAGCCGTAGCGGGAGGGAGACCCAGTACTTC.

This clonotype has just a few counts. The V call is TRBV19, the J call TRBJ1-1; D perhaps matches TRBD1 (6 bases). The V end lost 7 bases, the J end lost 7 bases, and 19 bases lay between the germline ends. The CDR3 has 14 amino acids. CDR1 is LNHDA, CDR2 SQIVND, per germline (reference sequence). The CDR3 is CASTPWGARSEAFF. The CDR3 DNA reads TGTGCCAGTACCCCATGGGGGGCGCGCAGTGAAGCTTTCTTT.

This clonotype was counted only a few times. The chain carries TRBV11-2 and TRBJ1-5; 7 bases are a match to TRBD1. The V segment lost 6 bases and the J segment 3 bases; nucleotides outside the gene matches: 8. This CDR3 comprises 15 residues. Germline V gene lookup returns CDR1 SGHAT and CDR2 FQNNGV. As DNA, the CDR3 is TGTGCCAGCAGTCGGGACAGTCTACTCAATCAGCCCCAGCATTTT. This translates into CASSRDSLLNQPQHF.

The rearrangement links TRBV20-1 to TRBJ2-1, with D possibly TRBD2 on 6 matching bases. Germline CDR1 is DFQATT and CDR2 is SNEGSKA (reference sequence). V shed 0 bases and J shed 4 bases, with 16 bases lying between them. The CDR3 sequence is 16 residues long. The CDR3 nucleotides are TGCAGTGCTAGAGATCGTATTAAGCTAGCGTACAATGAGCAGTTCTTC. Protein: CSARDRIKLAYNEQFF.

This clonotype was counted between two and nine times. J is TRBJ1-2 and V is TRBV20-1; a weak D match, TRBD1 (5 bases). With 5 bases removed from V and 8 bases from J, the gap between germline ends came to 18 bases. Germline V gene sequence: CDR1 DFQATT, CDR2 SNEGSKA (reference sequence). CDR3 length: 13 amino acids. The CDR3 loop is CSALTGTLFGYTF. The DNA of the CDR3 is TGCAGTGCTCTTACCGGGACCTTGTTCGGCTACACCTTC.

The chain uses TRBV2 and TRBJ1-2, with D perhaps matching TRBD1 (5 bases). From germline, CDR1 is SNHLY and CDR2 FYNNEI. The CDR3 sequence is 14 residues long. Trimming shortened V by 6 bases and J by 3 bases, and 14 bases separated the two germline ends. CDR3 region: CASRASGLDYGYTF. The CDR3 region has the DNA TGTGCCAGCAGAGCCTCAGGGCTTGACTATGGCTACACCTTC.

As to this clonotype: One junction end disagrees with the germline gene, perhaps due to a read error. CDR3: CASSEGQGPYHQPQHF. In nucleotides, the CDR3 is TGTGCCAGCAGTGAGGGCCAGGGCCCTTACCATCAGCCCCAACATTTT. This chain joins TRBV6-1 and TRBJ1-5, with D perhaps TRBD1 (5 bases). The CDR3 is made up of 16 amino acids. Looked up from germline, CDR1 is MNHNS and CDR2 is SASEGT.

In its sample, this clonotype was seen a few times. The gene calls are TRBV9 and TRBJ1-2, with D hard to call. This CDR3 region has 12 residues. Trimming pared 6 bases from V and 8 bases from J, leaving 14 bases between. Germline V gene data show CDR1 as SGDLS and CDR2 as YYNGEE. The CDR3 sequence: CASTYPREGYTF. In DNA form, the CDR3 reads TGTGCCAGCACCTATCCGAGGGAAGGCTACACCTTC. The complete variable domain, with remaining parts taken from reference TRBV9 and TRBJ1-2, reads DSGVTQTPKHLITATGQRVTLRCSPRSGDLSVYWYQQSLDQGLQFLIQYYNGEERAKGNILERFSAQQFPDLHSELNLSSLELGDSALYFCASTYPREGYTFGSGTRLTVV.

With respect to this clonotype: At one end the junction does not follow the germline gene, possibly because of a read error. The chain employs TRBV6-6 and TRBJ2-4, with 8 bases aligning to TRBD1. The CDR3 is 17 residues long. Germline assignment: CDR1 MNHNY and CDR2 SVGAGI (reference sequence). The CDR3 coding sequence is TGTGGCAGCAGTTCCAGCCCAGGGGGCAACGTCAAAAACATTCAGTACTTC. Its protein is CGSSSSPGGNVKNIQYF.

This clonotype has only a few counts. The V gene is TRBV12-3 or TRBV12-4, the J gene TRBJ2-5; no definite D call. The DNA matches TRBJ2-7 better at its end, which makes the J call doubtful. CDR3 size: 13 residues. The CDR3 region is CASSLAQMYEQYF. CDR3 coding DNA: TGTGCCAGCAGTTTAGCGCAGATGTACGAGCAGTACTTC.

Here the CDR3 reads CAISGTGTDTQYF. CDR3 in DNA: TGTGCCATCAGTGGGACAGGAACAGATACGCAGTATTTT. The chain is built from TRBV10-3 and TRBJ2-3; TRBD1 matches at 7 bases. This CDR3 is built from 13 residues. V lost 4 bases, J lost 3 bases, and 1 base stayed unmatched. Germline V gene data show CDR1 as ENHRY and CDR2 as SYGVKD.